These 27 T cell receptor beta chains share one sample of origin, sequenced in a study of response to subunit inactivated influenza vaccine. TCRdb redid the calling of the RT-PCR reads with MiXCR, one entry per CDR3 protein. The sample includes over 650,000 distinct CDR3 sequences, around 20% of them seen just once. The sample here was PBMCs from blood, taken 4 to 6 days after vaccination. These receptors were collected from a man aged 45-65 years who received an inactivated influenza vaccine.

This chain connects TRBV12-3 or TRBV12-4 to TRBJ1-6; D uncertain. Trimming took 5 bases from V and 0 from J, leaving 8 bases between them. This CDR3 has 15 amino acids. CDR3 region: CASSPDNSYNSPLHF. DNA for the CDR3: TGTGCCAGCAGTCCCGATAACTCCTATAATTCACCCCTCCACTTT.

This chain joins TRBV6-5 and TRBJ2-7; weak D call: TRBD2 (5 bases). Trimming removed 0 bases at V and 6 bases at J, with 9 bases between. Germline CDR1 and CDR2: MNHEY and SVGAGI. CDR3 length: 13 amino acids. The chain's CDR3 is CASSYSRGSEQYF. In DNA form, the CDR3 reads TGTGCCAGCAGTTACTCGAGAGGGTCCGAGCAGTACTTC.

This chain joins TRBV10-3 and TRBJ2-1, with TRBD2 matching 14 bases. CDR3 length: 19 residues. Trimming removed 4 bases from V and 1 base from J; junction bases left unmatched: 9. Germline V gene sequence: CDR1 ENHRY, CDR2 SYGVKD. This CDR3 reads CAISAPGTSGRNSYNEQFF. CDR3 DNA: TGTGCCATCAGTGCCCCCGGGACTAGCGGGAGAAATTCCTACAATGAGCAGTTCTTC.

V and J are TRBV5-1 and TRBJ1-6; unclear D gene. The length of the CDR3 is 12 residues. CDR1 SGHRS and CDR2 YFSETQ come from the germline V gene. Trimming took off 4 bases at V and 5 bases at J, with 4 bases between the two ends. CDR3 loop: CASSTDNSPLHF. The CDR3 bases are TGCGCCAGCAGCACCGATAATTCACCCCTCCACTTT.

This clonotype was recorded only once. The V and J genes are TRBV28 and TRBJ2-7; TRBD2 matches 8 bases. The CDR3 covers 13 residues. Germline V lookup: CDR1 MDHEN, CDR2 SYDVKM. V lost 2 bases, J lost 9 bases, and 6 bases stayed unmatched. CDR3 sequence: CASSLGGGTAQYF. The CDR3 coding sequence is TGTGCCAGCAGTTTAGGCGGGGGGACGGCGCAGTACTTC.

The V gene is TRBV20-1, the J gene TRBJ2-7; either TRBD1 or TRBD2 may supply D (5 bases each). Germline CDR1 DFQATT, CDR2 SNEGSKA (reference sequence). The CDR3 is 12 residues long. V was clipped by 6 bases and J by 5 bases, with 14 bases between them. The chain's CDR3 is CSAHGGSNEQYF. The CDR3 DNA follows: TGCAGTGCCCATGGGGGATCGAACGAGCAGTACTTC.

This chain connects TRBV29-1 to TRBJ2-3; 8 bases are a match to TRBD2. Germline V CDR1 and CDR2: SQVTM, ANQGSEA. The CDR3 is made up of 13 amino acids. Trimming took 6 bases from V and 5 from J; bases not matched to a gene: 7. The CDR3 nucleotides are TGCAGCGTCGGAGGCGGGGGGAAAGATACGCAGTATTTT. The encoded protein is CSVGGGGKDTQYF.

This sequence joins TRBV7-8 and TRBJ2-3; D is unclear. CDR1 SGHVS and CDR2 FQNEAQ come from the germline V gene. The V end lost 1 base, the J end lost 0 bases, and 11 bases lay between the germline ends. CDR3 length equals 16 residues. CDR3 sequence: CASSLERLRSTDTQYF. In nucleotides, the CDR3 is TGTGCCAGCAGCTTAGAGCGACTCCGGAGCACAGATACGCAGTATTTT.

The rearrangement uses TRBV4-2 and TRBJ2-1; 8 nucleotides agree with TRBD2. Germline V gene lookup returns CDR1 LGHNA and CDR2 YNFKEQ. There are 17 residues in the CDR3. Trimming took 1 base from V and 8 from J; bases not matched to a gene: 13. The CDR3 region is CASSQAPLGAGDHEQFF. DNA of the CDR3: TGTGCCAGCAGCCAAGCTCCTTTGGGAGCGGGAGACCATGAGCAGTTCTTC.

This clonotype was detected only a few times. V and J are TRBV15 and TRBJ2-2, with D possibly being TRBD2 (5 bases). Germline V gene data show CDR1 as LNHNV and CDR2 as YYDKDF (reference sequence). Trimming pared 1 base from V and 7 bases from J, leaving 13 bases between. CDR3 length: 15 residues. CDR3 in amino acids: CATSRVGTSGGELFF. As DNA, the CDR3 is TGTGCCACCAGCAGAGTTGGTACTAGTGGCGGGGAGCTGTTTTTT.

The chain has TRBV6-2 or TRBV6-3 and TRBJ2-2, with D perhaps given as TRBD1 or TRBD2 (5 bases each). The germline V gene has CDR1 MNHEY and CDR2 SVGEGT. There are 16 residues in the CDR3. The germline V and J ends were trimmed by 6 bases and 4 bases, with 18 bases remaining between them. CDR3 loop: CASSSGTSLRTGELFF. CDR3 coding DNA: TGTGCCAGCAGCTCCGGGACCAGTTTGCGCACCGGGGAGCTGTTTTTT.

The rearrangement uses TRBV28 and TRBJ2-2; D is tentatively TRBD1 or TRBD2 (5 bases each). The CDR3 is 15 amino acids. V lost 2 bases to trimming and J lost 5 bases, with 12 bases between them. In germline, CDR1 is MDHEN, CDR2 SYDVKM. CDR3 DNA: TGTGCCAGCAGTTTAGGCAGGGACGGGACCGGGGAGCTGTTTTTT. It yields the protein CASSLGRDGTGELFF.

This chain joins TRBV12-3 or TRBV12-4 and TRBJ2-1; 9 positions agree with TRBD2. This CDR3 contains 15 residues. V trimming: 8 bases; J trimming: 1 base; junction bases outside the gene matches: 6. Written as DNA, the CDR3 is TGTGCCAGCGGGCGGGGGGGGTATTCCTACAATGAGCAGTTCTTC. Protein: CASGRGGYSYNEQFF.

In this sample, this clonotype turned up many times. DNA for the CDR3: TGTGCCAGCATAATTTTCGGGCTTCAGACCCAGTACTTC. It is translated as CASIIFGLQTQYF. V is TRBV6-1 and J is TRBJ2-5; D unclear. CDR3 size: 13 residues. Germline CDR1 reads MNHNS; CDR2 reads SASEGT. With 7 bases removed from V and 6 bases from J, the gap between germline ends came to 15 bases.

In its sample, this clonotype was seen many times. V and J are TRBV7-9 and TRBJ2-1, with 9 bases lining up with TRBD2. The CDR3 consists of 13 residues. The V gene end was trimmed by 8 bases and the J gene end by 5 bases; junction bases not matched to a gene: 4. Germline loops: CDR1 SEHNR, CDR2 FQNEAQ (reference sequence). The CDR3 reads CASYLAGNNEQFF. CDR3 nucleotides: TGTGCCAGCTACCTAGCGGGGAACAATGAGCAGTTCTTC.

This clonotype was found a few times. V and J are TRBV6-1 and TRBJ2-3, with 8 bases aligning to TRBD2. The CDR3 length is 16 residues. From germline, CDR1 is MNHNS and CDR2 SASEGT. V dropped 10 bases and J dropped 2; count of bases not matched to a gene: 14. The CDR3 reads CATQRESGGYTDTQYF. As DNA, the CDR3 is TGTGCCACCCAGCGGGAAAGCGGGGGCTACACAGATACGCAGTATTTT.

This clonotype was recorded a few times. V usage is TRBV7-2 and J usage is TRBJ2-3; 7 bases line up with TRBD2. This CDR3 contains 18 residues. Germline assignment: CDR1 SGHTA and CDR2 FQGNSA. Trimming at V came to 0 bases and at J to 2 bases, leaving 11 bases not matched to a gene. The CDR3 coding sequence is TGTGCCAGCAGCTTAGCGGGGGGTTGGGGGAGGGCCACAGATACGCAGTATTTT. Protein sequence: CASSLAGGWGRATDTQYF.

This clonotype has just a few counts. The CDR3 ends on some other residue instead of the conserved phenylalanine or tryptophan, so this is likely a read error. This chain links TRBV12-3 or TRBV12-4 with TRBJ1-4, with 11 nucleotides matching TRBD1. The CDR3 runs to 15 residues. V lost 7 bases to trimming and J lost 5 bases; unmatched junction nucleotides: 6. The CDR3 region has the DNA TGTGCCAGCACCCGGACAGGGGGCGGGAATGAAAAACTGTTTCTT. Its translation is CASTRTGGGNEKLFL.

The table lists this clonotype with a few counts. The rearrangement uses TRBV10-3 and TRBJ2-1; 10 bases agree with TRBD2. The V gene end was trimmed by 6 bases and the J gene end by 4 bases; junction bases not matched to a gene: 12. The CDR3 totals 17 residues. Germline CDR1 is ENHRY and CDR2 is SYGVKD. The CDR3 nucleotides read TGTGCCATCAGCGGAGGGGCACTAGCGGGGCCTTACAATGAGCAGTTCTTC. It yields the protein CAISGGALAGPYNEQFF.

This clonotype was picked up a small number of times. The rearrangement uses TRBV7-2 and TRBJ1-4, with D possibly TRBD1 on 5 matching bases. V was shortened by 2 bases and J by 5 bases, with 12 bases between the two germline ends. The CDR3 is 15 residues long. Germline assignment: CDR1 SGHTA and CDR2 FQGNSA. CDR3 sequence reads: CASSLFQGLNEKLFF. Written as DNA, the CDR3 is TGTGCCAGCAGCTTATTCCAGGGACTCAATGAAAAACTGTTTTTT.

This clonotype was seen a handful of times. This rearrangement joins TRBV7-2 to TRBJ2-7, with D unresolved. Germline CDR1 SGHTA, CDR2 FQGNSA. The CDR3 extends over 14 amino acids. V lost 5 bases and J lost 3, with 14 bases in between. This CDR3 is CASSQTGSHYEQYF. CDR3 nucleotide sequence: TGTGCCAGCAGCCAAACGGGTTCTCACTACGAGCAGTACTTC.

The chain has TRBV5-1 and TRBJ2-3; D perhaps matches TRBD2 (6 bases). CDR3 length: 17 residues. V gave up 0 bases and J gave up 6 bases, with 20 bases separating them. Germline V gives CDR1 SGHRS, CDR2 YFSETQ. CDR3 loop: CASSLDLSSAGSDTQYF. CDR3 coding DNA: TGCGCCAGCAGCTTGGACCTGTCCTCGGCGGGGTCTGATACGCAGTATTTT.

The chain has TRBV29-1 and TRBJ1-4; 9 positions agree with TRBD1. Germline assignment: CDR1 SQVTM and CDR2 ANQGSEA. V dropped 7 bases and J dropped 5; count of bases not matched to a gene: 5. This CDR3 region has 13 residues. CDR3 in amino acids: CSATGTGNEKLFF. The CDR3 DNA is TGCAGCGCGACCGGGACAGGGAATGAAAAACTGTTTTTT.

This clonotype was observed many times. V and J are TRBV20-1 and TRBJ2-5; the D is unclear. CDR3 size: 13 residues. Per germline, CDR1 DFQATT and CDR2 SNEGSKA (reference sequence). This CDR3 reads CSERPPGAETQYF. DNA for the CDR3: TGCAGCGAAAGACCCCCAGGAGCGGAGACCCAGTACTTC.

This clonotype was counted a few times. CDR3 loop: CASSPIAGTNIQYF. The CDR3 nucleotides read TGCGCCAGCAGCCCTATAGCGGGGACGAACATTCAGTACTTC. This rearrangement joins TRBV5-1 to TRBJ2-4; the match to TRBD2 covers 8 bases. The V segment lost 4 bases and the J segment 7 bases; nucleotides outside the gene matches: 7. CDR1 and CDR2 from the germline V gene are SGHRS and YFSETQ. This CDR3 contains 14 residues.

This clonotype came up a few times. The chain has TRBV20-1 and TRBJ2-1, with D perhaps matching TRBD1 or TRBD2 (5 bases each). CDR1 DFQATT and CDR2 SNEGSKA come from the germline V gene (reference sequence). The CDR3 runs to 16 residues. V dropped 6 bases and J dropped 0 bases, with 18 bases sitting between them. CDR3 sequence reads: CSAPHQGVSSYNEQFF. The CDR3 region has the DNA TGCAGTGCCCCGCACCAGGGAGTAAGCTCCTACAATGAGCAGTTCTTC.

This chain connects TRBV20-1 to TRBJ2-3; the D gene is possibly TRBD1 (6 bases). The germline gives CDR1 DFQATT, CDR2 SNEGSKA (reference sequence). The CDR3 spans 14 residues. V gave up 6 bases and J gave up 6 bases, with 19 bases separating them. CDR3 nucleotides: TGCAGTGCGCGAACAGGGTACGATGGGGATACGCAGTATTTT. Translated: CSARTGYDGDTQYF.